These 17 T cell receptor beta chains share one sample of origin, sequenced in a study of cytomegalovirus exposure and HLA in healthy donors. PCR amplification relied on 60 Vbeta primers (plus 13 Jbeta primers). Data came from immunoSEQ multiplex PCR; TCRdb stores just in-frame clones and leaves some out. The data contain 120,000 or so clones, approximately 68% of them singletons. Sequencing was performed on PBMCs. The receptors originated from a young man in good health and CMV-seropositive.

Details on this clone: One end of the junction is discordant with germline, which a read error may explain. V usage is TRBV7-7 and J usage is TRBJ2-1; TRBD2 aligns across 8 bases. Germline CDR1 is SSHAT and CDR2 is FNYEAQ (reference sequence). The CDR3 contains 13 residues. The DNA for the CDR3 is TGTGCTAGCAGCCCGGGACTAGTCAATGAGCAGTTCTTC. As protein: CASSPGLVNEQFF.

This rearrangement joins TRBV9 to TRBJ2-5; TRBD2 matches 8 bases. This CDR3 is built from 15 residues. Germline trimming cut 2 bases from V and 3 bases from J; bases unmatched to any gene: 6. The germline CDR1 and CDR2 sequences are SGDLS and YYNGEE. CDR3 nucleotide sequence: TGTGCCAGCAGCGTGGGCTGGGGACTAGAAGAGACCCAGTACTTC. Residues: CASSVGWGLEETQYF.

V is TRBV5-1 and J is TRBJ2-7; the match to TRBD2 covers 8 bases. V shed 0 bases and J 2 bases; nucleotides not matched to a gene: 10. Germline CDR1 and CDR2: SGHRS and YFSETQ. CDR3 length: 17 amino acids. The CDR3 sequence: CASSLGVAGIITYEQYF. DNA of the CDR3: TGCGCCAGCAGCTTGGGGGTAGCGGGAATAATAACCTACGAGCAGTACTTC.

The chain uses TRBV6-4 and TRBJ2-1; D gene ambiguous. Per the germline V gene, CDR1 is MRHNA and CDR2 is SNTAGT. This CDR3 is built from 14 residues. V was cut by 3 bases and J by 6 bases, with 12 bases left in between. The CDR3 DNA reads as TGTGCCAGCAGTGAAACAGCCCAACCCAATGAGCAGTTCTTC. Protein sequence: CASSETAQPNEQFF.

The chain combines TRBV9 with TRBJ2-5, with TRBD2 matching over 11 bases. V lost 0 bases, J lost 4 bases, and 5 bases stayed unmatched. There are 16 residues in the CDR3. Germline loops: CDR1 SGDLS, CDR2 YYNGEE. CDR3 sequence reads: CASSVGTSGSAETQYF. The CDR3 DNA follows: TGTGCCAGCAGCGTAGGAACTAGCGGGAGCGCAGAGACCCAGTACTTC.

The rearrangement links TRBV7-2 to TRBJ1-1; no definite D call. V dropped 4 bases and J dropped 1 base, with 16 bases sitting between them. The V gene's germline CDR1 is SGHTA and CDR2 FQGNSA. The CDR3 contains 16 residues. The CDR3 protein is CASSSTPSTANTEAFF. In nucleotides, the CDR3 is TGTGCCAGCAGCTCAACCCCGTCAACAGCGAACACTGAAGCTTTCTTT. The full variable domain, in which reference TRBV7-2 and TRBJ1-1 provide the parts outside the CDR3, is GAGVSQSPSNKVTEKGKDVELRCDPISGHTALYWYRQSLGQGLEFLIYFQGNSAPDKSGLPSDRFSAERTGGSVSTLTIQRTQQEDSAVYLCASSSTPSTANTEAFFGQGTRLTVV.

The chain couples TRBV2 to TRBJ1-6, with a tentative D call TRBD1 (6 bases). The CDR3 is 15 residues long. Germline loops: CDR1 SNHLY, CDR2 FYNNEI. V dropped 3 bases and J dropped 4 bases, with 10 bases sitting between them. This CDR3 reads CASSEDSLYNSPLHF. In nucleotides, the CDR3 is TGTGCCAGCAGTGAGGACAGCCTTTATAATTCACCCCTCCACTTT.

The chain carries TRBV4-2 and TRBJ2-5; TRBD2 is a possible D gene (5 bases). The CDR3 covers 15 residues. CDR1 and CDR2 (germline): LGHNA, YNFKEQ. V lost 1 base and J 2 bases, leaving 11 bases between the germline ends. CDR3 protein: CASSQGGADQETQYF. DNA of the CDR3: TGTGCCAGCAGCCAAGGAGGAGCGGATCAAGAGACCCAGTACTTC.

The chain carries TRBV5-4 and TRBJ1-1; unclear D gene. The V gene lost 7 bases and the J gene lost 0 bases, with 10 bases spanning the gap. CDR3 size: 13 residues. The germline CDR1 and CDR2 sequences are SGHNT and YYREEE (reference sequence). The CDR3 here is CASRGVMNTEAFF. Here the CDR3 DNA reads TGTGCCAGCCGGGGAGTCATGAACACTGAAGCTTTCTTT.

The rearrangement links TRBV27 to TRBJ2-7; D call uncertain. Trimming cost V 7 bases and J 6 bases, with 16 bases left between them. The CDR3 sequence is 13 residues long. Germline values: CDR1 MNHEY, CDR2 SMNVEV (reference sequence). The CDR3 spells CASTDHWPGEQYF. The CDR3 DNA follows: TGTGCCAGCACCGATCATTGGCCTGGCGAGCAGTACTTC.

This rearrangement joins TRBV6-6 to TRBJ2-3, with 12 bases that match TRBD2. The CDR3 has 15 residues. Trimming removed 6 bases from V and 4 bases from J; junction bases left unmatched: 5. Germline CDR1 reads MNHNY; CDR2 reads SVGAGI (reference sequence). CDR3 sequence: CASSHLAGGPDTQYF. The DNA for the CDR3 is TGTGCCAGCAGCCACCTAGCGGGAGGGCCAGATACGCAGTATTTT.

The sample holds a few counts of this clone. The rearrangement uses TRBV28 and TRBJ1-5; TRBD1 aligns across 8 bases. The CDR3 has 19 residues. V lost 5 bases and J lost 0; bases outside the gene matches: 15. Germline CDR1 reads MDHEN; CDR2 reads SYDVKM. This CDR3 reads CASSATGGTSLYSNQPQHF. CDR3 nucleotides: TGTGCCAGCAGTGCTACAGGGGGGACTTCGCTTTATAGCAATCAGCCCCAGCATTTT.

The V call is TRBV6-1, the J call TRBJ2-5; no clear D gene. TRBJ2-7 matches the DNA end more closely, so the J call is doubtful. Germline V lookup: CDR1 MNHNS, CDR2 SASEGT. This CDR3 comprises 14 residues. This chain's CDR3 is CASSATIGPYEQYF. DNA of the CDR3: TGTGCCAGCAGTGCTACCATCGGTCCCTACGAGCAGTACTTC.

This clone was seen only a few times. This chain joins TRBV28 and TRBJ2-3; maybe TRBD2 (6 bases). CDR1 is MDHEN, CDR2 SYDVKM, per germline. V shed 8 bases and J shed 2 bases, with 17 bases lying between them. This CDR3 has 15 amino acids. The CDR3 DNA sequence: TGTGCCAGCCATGGGTGGCGGGGCGACACAGATACGCAGTATTTT. Its protein product is CASHGWRGDTDTQYF.

This chain links TRBV18 with TRBJ2-7; a possible D gene is TRBD2 (5 bases). CDR1 is KGHSH, CDR2 LQKENI, per germline. V was clipped by 2 bases and J by 2 bases, with 13 bases between them. This CDR3 has 15 amino acids. Written as DNA, the CDR3 is TGTGCCAGCTCACCAGTAAAAGCGGCAGCCTACGAGCAGTACTTC. As protein: CASSPVKAAAYEQYF.

Only a few counts were recorded for this clone. The junction and the germline gene differ at one end; a read error may be behind it. V is TRBV6-1 and J is TRBJ2-7; 12 bases are a match to TRBD1. This CDR3 region has 13 residues. Looked up from germline, CDR1 is MNHNS and CDR2 is SASEGT. The CDR3 nucleotides read TGTGCCAGTGACGAGGGACAGGGGGCCATTGACGTCTTC. Residues: CASDEGQGAIDVF.

The V call is TRBV5-4, the J call TRBJ2-1; TRBD2 matches at 7 bases. Germline loops: CDR1 SGHNT, CDR2 YYREEE (reference sequence). Losses at the gene ends were 2 bases for V and 3 bases for J; bases not matched to a gene: 5. The CDR3 contains 15 residues. The CDR3 bases are TGTGCCAGCAGCTTTCCGGCGGGGGACTACAATGAGCAGTTCTTC. Protein: CASSFPAGDYNEQFF.